The 24 T cell receptor beta chains in this list originate from one sample, sequenced in a study of T cells after yellow fever vaccination (dated by TCRdb to the late 2010s). According to the study, the label for this sample's treatment or condition signals: live attenuated yellow fever vaccine strain. Receptor amplification or capture employed 5' RACE. The instrument given in TCRdb is Illumina NovaSeq 6000. In-frame beta chains were kept once TCRdb had trimmed the public reads at Q25 with fastp and called clones with MiXCR. Each record represents a unique CDR3 protein, reported with the most common genes and DNA among its rows. This sample is represented by over 250,000 distinct CDR3 sequences; roughly 4.3% of them were singletons. Around 25% of the sample is taken by the ten largest. The sample was PBMCs, taken 5 days after the yellow fever booster vaccination. The receptors stem from a man aged 18 to 29 who received the YFV17D yellow fever vaccine.

This clonotype has at least ten counts. The chain carries TRBV20-1 and TRBJ2-7; TRBD1 is a possible D gene (5 bases). CDR3 size: 15 residues. From germline, CDR1 is DFQATT and CDR2 SNEGSKA (reference sequence). Trimming pared 6 bases from V and 0 bases from J, leaving 18 bases between. The CDR3 DNA follows: TGCAGTGCGACTCGCAGGACAACATTCTCCTACGAGCAGTACTTC. This codes for CSATRRTTFSYEQYF.

This clonotype showed up just a few times. The V gene is TRBV15, the J gene TRBJ2-3, with 7 positions matching TRBD2. Per the germline V gene, CDR1 is LNHNV and CDR2 is YYDKDF (reference sequence). V was clipped by 0 bases and J by 3 bases; unmatched bases: 3. CDR3 length: 15 amino acids. The CDR3 spells CATSRDGRGTDTQYF. The CDR3 region has the DNA TGTGCCACCAGCAGAGATGGGCGGGGGACAGATACGCAGTATTTT.

J is TRBJ1-5 and V is TRBV6-1; perhaps TRBD1 as D (5 bases). The germline gives CDR1 MNHNS, CDR2 SASEGT. There are 14 residues in the CDR3. Deletions cut 6 bases from V and 5 bases from J, with 14 bases between. In DNA form, the CDR3 reads TGTGCCAGCAGACTAGCCAGGGTGGATCAGCCCCAGCATTTT. Amino acid sequence: CASRLARVDQPQHF.

V and J are TRBV6-4 and TRBJ2-1, with 7 bases identical to TRBD2. The junction had 8 bases not matched to a gene; V was cut back by 0 bases and J by 6 bases. Germline values: CDR1 MRHNA, CDR2 SNTAGT. This CDR3 comprises 16 residues. CDR3 sequence reads: CASSDSWGGISNEQFF. The CDR3 coding sequence is TGTGCCAGCAGTGACTCGTGGGGGGGTATAAGCAATGAGCAGTTCTTC.

This clonotype has ten or more counts. The J gene is TRBJ1-6, the V gene TRBV7-2; D is ambiguous. From germline, CDR1 is SGHTA and CDR2 FQGNSA. The CDR3 totals 12 residues. The V and J ends lost 1 base and 9 bases respectively, with 4 bases between them. Here the CDR3 DNA reads TGTGCCAGCAGCTTAGTTCGTTCACCCCTCCACTTT. Amino acid sequence: CASSLVRSPLHF. Combining the CDR3 with reference TRBV7-2 and TRBJ1-6 gives the whole variable domain GAGVSQSPSNKVTEKGKDVELRCDPISGHTALYWYRQSLGQGLEFLIYFQGNSAPDKSGLPSDRFSAERTGGSVSTLTIQRTQQEDSAVYLCASSLVRSPLHFGNGTRLTVT.

The J gene is TRBJ2-5, the V gene TRBV7-2; D might be TRBD1 (7 bases). The CDR3 extends over 14 amino acids. Looked up from germline, CDR1 is SGHTA and CDR2 is FQGNSA. V was cut by 8 bases and J by 7 bases, with 20 bases left in between. Written as DNA, the CDR3 is TGTGCCAGCGCGAGACAGGGAGGTGAGGTGACCCAGTACTTC. Translation gives CASARQGGEVTQYF.

This clonotype occurred a few times. The chain carries TRBV29-1 and TRBJ2-3; either TRBD1 or TRBD2 may supply D (6 bases each). The CDR3 has 14 residues. Germline CDR1 reads SQVTM; CDR2 reads ANQGSEA. The V end was cut by 5 bases, the J end by 3 bases, with 15 bases between. The CDR3 loop is CSVSGAGRTDTQYF. CDR3 in DNA: TGCAGCGTTTCGGGGGCGGGGCGGACAGATACGCAGTATTTT.

The table lists this clonotype with a few counts. The gene calls are TRBV15 and TRBJ2-7; D is tentatively TRBD1 or TRBD2 (6 bases each). V was cut by 1 base and J by 5 bases, with 9 bases left in between. The V gene's germline CDR1 is LNHNV and CDR2 YYDKDF (reference sequence). The CDR3 sequence is 13 residues long. The CDR3 loop is CATSRAGGDEQYV. The CDR3 nucleotides are TGTGCCACCAGCAGAGCCGGGGGCGACGAGCAGTACGTC.

In its sample, this clonotype was seen a few times. The chain employs TRBV6-1 and TRBJ1-6, with TRBD1 as a possible D gene (5 bases). V gave up 4 bases and J gave up 10 bases, with 20 bases separating them. Per germline, CDR1 MNHNS and CDR2 SASEGT. The CDR3 loop spans 16 amino acids. The CDR3 loop is CASSGHPTVIISPLHF. The CDR3 DNA follows: TGTGCCAGCAGTGGCCACCCGACAGTTATCATATCACCCCTCCACTTT.

This clonotype was counted at least ten times. The J gene is TRBJ2-4, the V gene TRBV27; the D gene could be TRBD1 or TRBD2 (5 bases each). Per the germline V gene, CDR1 is MNHEY and CDR2 is SMNVEV (reference sequence). Trimming cost V 0 bases and J 6 bases, with 15 bases left between them. The CDR3 loop spans 16 amino acids. CDR3 coding DNA: TGTGCCAGCAGTTTATCCGGGGCTTGGGCAGGAAACATTCAGTACTTC. It yields the protein CASSLSGAWAGNIQYF.

This clonotype was seen a few times. The V gene is TRBV9, the J gene TRBJ1-1; perhaps TRBD1 as D (5 bases). V shed 7 bases and J shed 5 bases, with 12 bases lying between them. This CDR3 is built from 12 residues. Germline loops: CDR1 SGDLS, CDR2 YYNGEE. Here the CDR3 reads CASARGETEAFF. The CDR3 bases are TGTGCCAGCGCCCGGGGGGAGACTGAAGCTTTCTTT.

To note about this clonotype: A much larger clone lies one base from this, so it may be a read error. The chain employs TRBV6-1 and TRBJ2-6; 7 bases align to TRBD2. This CDR3 has 14 residues. Germline CDR1 is MNHNS and CDR2 is SASEGT. The CDR3 loop is CASSELRGDNVLTF. The CDR3 DNA reads as TGTGCCAGCAGTGAATTACGGGGGGACAACGTCCTGACTTTC.

This clonotype appeared a few times. The V call is TRBV4-2, the J call TRBJ1-3; D unresolved. CDR1 is LGHNA and CDR2 is YNFKEQ in the germline V gene. V was cut by 0 bases and J by 2 bases, with 17 bases left in between. This CDR3 has 18 amino acids. The DNA of the CDR3 is TGTGCCAGCAGCCAAGATCTGGGGTGGAACATTACTGGAAACACCATATATTTT. It yields the protein CASSQDLGWNITGNTIYF.

The chain couples TRBV6-5 to TRBJ1-3; D ambiguous. This CDR3 region has 13 residues. The V gene's germline CDR1 is MNHEY and CDR2 SVGAGI. With 4 bases removed from V and 2 bases from J, the gap between germline ends came to 6 bases. The CDR3 region has the DNA TGTGCCAGCAGTTTCGGACCTGGAAACACCATATATTTT. Translating it yields CASSFGPGNTIYF.

Only a few counts were recorded for this clonotype. For the CDR3, the DNA is TGTGCCAGCAGCTTACTTCCTAGCGGGGGGGATACGCAGTATTTT. It translates to CASSLLPSGGDTQYF. The rearrangement links TRBV7-3 to TRBJ2-3, with 11 bases identical to TRBD2. Per germline, CDR1 SGHTA and CDR2 FQGTGA. Unmatched junction bases numbered 4, after V lost 2 bases and J lost 6 bases. This CDR3 is 15 amino acids long.

This sequence joins TRBV7-2 and TRBJ2-1; 8 nucleotides agree with TRBD2. The CDR3 loop spans 17 amino acids. CDR1 and CDR2 (germline): SGHTA, FQGNSA. Unmatched junction bases numbered 18, after V lost 4 bases and J lost 10 bases. The CDR3 DNA reads TGTGCCAGCAGCTCCCCCCCCGGCGGGGGGCCCGCGGGGGAGCAGTTCTTC. Translated, it gives CASSSPPGGGPAGEQFF.

The chain links TRBV20-1 to TRBJ2-5; no clear D gene. Per the germline V gene, CDR1 is DFQATT and CDR2 is SNEGSKA (reference sequence). The CDR3 totals 13 residues. V was pared by 0 bases and J by 4 bases, with 9 bases between. The CDR3 sequence: CSARDSYRETQYF. CDR3 nucleotides: TGCAGTGCTAGAGACAGCTACCGAGAGACCCAGTACTTC.

This chain uses TRBV7-6 with TRBJ2-7; no firm D call. Germline CDR1 is SGHVS and CDR2 is FNYEAQ. The CDR3 loop spans 15 amino acids. V was pared by 5 bases and J by 9 bases, with 23 bases between. The CDR3 loop reads CASSDGLSPLVGQYF. The DNA of the CDR3 is TGTGCCAGCAGCGACGGCTTGTCTCCACTCGTGGGGCAGTACTTC.

This clonotype has only a few counts. J is TRBJ2-3 and V is TRBV28; 9 bases fit TRBD2. The CDR3 is made up of 17 amino acids. With 1 base clipped from V and 5 bases from J, the junction kept 10 bases outside the gene matches. The germline CDR1 and CDR2 sequences are MDHEN and SYDVKM. The CDR3 DNA reads TGTGCCAGCAGTTTATTGGGCGGGGGGGGCCCCATAGATACGCAGTATTTT. It specifies CASSLLGGGGPIDTQYF.

The rearrangement uses TRBV5-1 and TRBJ1-1; TRBD1 is a possible D gene (5 bases). Germline loops: CDR1 SGHRS, CDR2 YFSETQ. Trimming cost V 4 bases and J 6 bases, with 16 bases left between them. The CDR3 loop spans 14 amino acids. CDR3 bases: TGCGCCAGCAGCCCAGGGACTGGAAGCCCTGAAGCTTTCTTT. It yields the protein CASSPGTGSPEAFF. Together with reference TRBV5-1 and TRBJ1-1, the CDR3 gives the full variable domain: KAGVTQTPRYLIKTRGQQVTLSCSPISGHRSVSWYQQTPGQGLQFLFEYFSETQRNKGNFPGRFSGRQFSNSRSEMNVSTLELGDSALYLCASSPGTGSPEAFFGQGTRLTVV.

In this sample, this clonotype turned up a few times. The chain has TRBV7-2 and TRBJ1-1; unclear D gene. There are 15 residues in the CDR3. The germline gives CDR1 SGHTA, CDR2 FQGNSA. V lost 0 bases to trimming and J lost 3 bases, with 11 bases between them. CDR3 DNA: TGTGCCAGCAGCTTAGCTTCGACGGGGTACACTGAAGCTTTCTTT. It yields the protein CASSLASTGYTEAFF.

The chain carries TRBV20-1 and TRBJ2-7; 9 nucleotides line up with TRBD1. The CDR3 consists of 12 residues. Germline values: CDR1 DFQATT, CDR2 SNEGSKA (reference sequence). Germline trimming cut 7 bases from V and 0 bases from J; bases unmatched to any gene: 1. The CDR3 region is CSGTGASYEQYF. DNA for the CDR3: TGCAGTGGGACAGGGGCCTCCTACGAGCAGTACTTC.

The rearrangement links TRBV29-1 to TRBJ1-2; D not certain. Trimming left V 0 bases short and J 1 base short, with 6 bases between. CDR3 size: 13 residues. Germline-derived CDR1 and CDR2 are SQVTM and ANQGSEA. The CDR3 DNA sequence: TGCAGCGTTGAAGACAGACTTAACTATGGCTACACCTTC. As protein: CSVEDRLNYGYTF.

This rearrangement joins TRBV27 to TRBJ1-4; 7 bases agree with TRBD1. The CDR3 is made up of 14 amino acids. The V and J ends lost 6 bases and 3 bases, in that order; junction bases with no gene match: 4. Germline CDR1 MNHEY, CDR2 SMNVEV (reference sequence). CDR3 in DNA: TGTGCCAGCAGCTGGACAGGCTCTAATGAAAAACTGTTTTTT. Translating gives CASSWTGSNEKLFF.